This entry lists 16 T cell receptor beta chains sequenced from one sample in a study of blood T cell repertoires in COVID-19. Clones were read by immunoSEQ multiplex PCR, and TCRdb kept only the in-frame ones, dropping some. In the table there are some 110,000 clones, more than 75% of which are singletons. Sequenced: peripheral blood. The receptors come from a man in his fifties or sixties with acute or convalescent COVID-19.

V usage is TRBV3-1 (or the pseudogene TRBV3-2) and J usage is TRBJ2-2, with D possibly TRBD2 on 6 matching bases. This CDR3 is 18 amino acids long. Trimming removed 1 base at V and 5 bases at J, with 20 bases between. The germline CDR1 and CDR2 sequences are LGHDT and YNNKEL (reference sequence). CDR3 sequence reads: CASSQGSPKGGPTGELFF. The CDR3 nucleotides read TGTGCCAGCAGCCAAGGTTCCCCTAAGGGAGGCCCGACCGGGGAGCTGTTTTTT.

This CDR3 is CASNPDTGRVNYGYTF. Here the CDR3 DNA reads TGTGCCAGCAATCCCGATACAGGGAGGGTCAACTATGGCTACACCTTC. The rearrangement uses TRBV28 and TRBJ1-2; possible D gene TRBD1, 6 bases. V was pared by 7 bases and J by 2 bases, with 20 bases between. The CDR3 runs to 16 residues. Per the germline V gene, CDR1 is MDHEN and CDR2 is SYDVKM.

The gene calls are TRBV5-1 and TRBJ2-5; TRBD2 agrees at 9 bases. This CDR3 spans 14 amino acids. The germline V gene encodes CDR1 SGHRS and CDR2 YFSETQ. Trimming at V came to 4 bases and at J to 9 bases, leaving 10 bases not matched to a gene. The CDR3 loop reads CASSQTSGPGAQYF. CDR3 DNA sequence: TGCGCCAGCAGCCAGACTAGCGGTCCCGGGGCCCAGTACTTC.

The chain carries TRBV25-1 and TRBJ1-2, with TRBD1 matching 7 bases. Per germline, CDR1 MGHDK and CDR2 SYGVNS. This CDR3 contains 12 residues. V lost 7 bases, J lost 7 bases, and 6 bases stayed unmatched. Here the CDR3 DNA reads TGTGCCAGCAACAGGGGCGCGTCTGGCTACACCTTC. Protein sequence: CASNRGASGYTF.

V gene TRBV4-2 combines with J gene TRBJ1-5; D not resolved. V gave up 1 base and J gave up 1 base, with 8 bases separating them. The germline CDR1 and CDR2 sequences are LGHNA and YNFKEQ. This CDR3 comprises 15 residues. The CDR3 loop is CASSQVAVSNQPQHF. Written as DNA, the CDR3 is TGTGCCAGCAGCCAAGTCGCGGTGAGCAATCAGCCCCAGCATTTT.

The chain links TRBV25-1 to TRBJ2-3; 12 nucleotides match TRBD2. V lost 2 bases and J lost 2; bases outside the gene matches: 5. Looked up from germline, CDR1 is MGHDK and CDR2 is SYGVNS. This CDR3 comprises 17 residues. CDR3 sequence (DNA): TGTGCCAGCAGTGAACCCCGGACTAGCGGGGACACAGATACGCAGTATTTT. Its translation is CASSEPRTSGDTDTQYF. Variable domain in full (rest from reference TRBV25-1 and TRBJ2-3): EADIYQTPRYLVIGTGKKITLECSQTMGHDKMYWYQQDPGMELHLIHYSYGVNSTEKGDLSSESTVSRIRTEHFPLTLESARPSHTSQYLCASSEPRTSGDTDTQYFGPGTRLTVL.

The chain carries TRBV7-2 and TRBJ2-1; 10 bases map to TRBD2. The CDR3 has 15 amino acids. Looked up from germline, CDR1 is SGHTA and CDR2 is FQGNSA. V was clipped by 0 bases and J by 8 bases; unmatched bases: 4. The CDR3 bases are TGTGCCAGCAGCTTAGCGCCTAGCGGGAGCTATGAGCAGTTCTTC. It encodes CASSLAPSGSYEQFF.

V gene TRBV7-2 combines with J gene TRBJ2-7; D possibly corresponds to TRBD2 (5 bases). Germline CDR1 and CDR2: SGHTA and FQGNSA. The CDR3 has 13 residues. Between the trimmed V and J ends, which lost 0 bases and 5 bases, there was a span of 8 bases. CDR3 DNA: TGTGCCAGCAGCTTAGCAACGACTAACGAGCAGTACTTC. Encoded protein: CASSLATTNEQYF.

The V and J genes are TRBV5-1 and TRBJ1-1, with 7 bases fitting TRBD1. Trimming removed 1 base from V and 6 bases from J; junction bases left unmatched: 6. This CDR3 has 14 amino acids. CDR1 SGHRS and CDR2 YFSETQ come from the germline V gene. The CDR3 reads CASSLRTGAAEAFF. As DNA, the CDR3 is TGCGCCAGCAGCTTGAGGACAGGAGCCGCTGAAGCTTTCTTT.

This chain uses TRBV9 with TRBJ2-1, with 7 bases lining up with TRBD1. Germline CDR1 is SGDLS and CDR2 is YYNGEE. The CDR3 is made up of 15 amino acids. The trim removed 0 bases at V and 5 bases at J, leaving 5 bases unmatched. CDR3 coding DNA: TGTGCCAGCAGCGTAGGGACAGGTACCCACAATGAGCAGTTCTTC. Its protein is CASSVGTGTHNEQFF.

This chain links TRBV7-6 with TRBJ2-1, with a tentative D call TRBD2 (6 bases). V lost 0 bases, J lost 3 bases, and 9 bases lay in between. The CDR3 has 15 amino acids. Germline lookup yields CDR1 SGHVS and CDR2 FNYEAQ. CDR3 sequence: CASSLAYGSYNEQFF. CDR3 DNA sequence: TGTGCCAGCAGCTTAGCGTACGGGAGCTACAATGAGCAGTTCTTC.

The genes are TRBV11-2 and TRBJ1-6, with 8 bases fitting TRBD1. The CDR3 is made up of 14 amino acids. Losses at the gene ends were 5 bases for V and 10 bases for J; bases not matched to a gene: 7. Germline V gene sequence: CDR1 SGHAT, CDR2 FQNNGV. Here the CDR3 reads CASSTRQGSSPLHF. CDR3 nucleotide sequence: TGTGCCAGCAGCACACGACAGGGGTCATCACCCCTCCACTTT. Full variable domain (remainder filled in from reference TRBV11-2 and TRBJ1-6): EAGVAQSPRYKIIEKRQSVAFWCNPISGHATLYWYQQILGQGPKLLIQFQNNGVVDDSQLPKDRFSAERLKGVDSTLKIQPAKLEDSAVYLCASSTRQGSSPLHFGNGTRLTVT.

The rearrangement links TRBV4-1 to TRBJ1-6; the D gene is possibly TRBD1 (5 bases). Per germline, CDR1 MGHRA and CDR2 YSYEKL. CDR3 length: 16 residues. V was cut by 4 bases and J by 0 bases, with 10 bases left in between. CDR3 in DNA: TGCGCCAGCAGCCCCGCGGGGGGCTCCTATAATTCACCCCTCCACTTT. This encodes CASSPAGGSYNSPLHF.

This chain links TRBV2 with TRBJ2-1; 12 nucleotides align to TRBD2. This CDR3 comprises 13 residues. With V trimmed by 6 bases and J by 7 bases, 1 base remained unmatched. The germline V gene has CDR1 SNHLY and CDR2 FYNNEI. The CDR3 protein is CASRTSGRNEQFF. CDR3 DNA: TGTGCCAGCAGGACTAGCGGGAGAAATGAGCAGTTCTTC.

V usage is TRBV28 and J usage is TRBJ1-5, with D maybe TRBD1 (5 bases). The germline CDR1 and CDR2 sequences are MDHEN and SYDVKM. This CDR3 region has 14 residues. V lost 5 bases to trimming and J lost 1 base, with 9 bases between them. The CDR3 here is CASSAGLSNQPQHF. DNA for the CDR3: TGTGCCAGCAGTGCGGGACTCAGCAATCAGCCCCAGCATTTT.

V gene TRBV7-8 combines with J gene TRBJ2-7; D is possibly TRBD2 (6 bases). CDR3 size: 15 residues. V was pared by 0 bases and J by 7 bases, with 16 bases between. CDR1 and CDR2 (germline): SGHVS, FQNEAQ. In nucleotides, the CDR3 is TGTGCCAGCAGCTTAGCAGGTGGGGCTGGGGGGGAGCAGTACTTC. Translating it yields CASSLAGGAGGEQYF.